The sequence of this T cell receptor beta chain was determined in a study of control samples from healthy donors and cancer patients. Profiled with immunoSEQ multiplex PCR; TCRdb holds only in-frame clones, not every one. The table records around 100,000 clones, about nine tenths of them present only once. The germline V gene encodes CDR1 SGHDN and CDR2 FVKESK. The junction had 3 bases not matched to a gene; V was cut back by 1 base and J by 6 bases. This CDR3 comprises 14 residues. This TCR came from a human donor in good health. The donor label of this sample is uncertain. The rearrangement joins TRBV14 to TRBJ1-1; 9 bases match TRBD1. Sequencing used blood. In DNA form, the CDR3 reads TGTGCCAGCAGCCAAGCGGGACAGGGCGCTGAAGCTTTCTTT. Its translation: CASSQAGQGAEAFF.